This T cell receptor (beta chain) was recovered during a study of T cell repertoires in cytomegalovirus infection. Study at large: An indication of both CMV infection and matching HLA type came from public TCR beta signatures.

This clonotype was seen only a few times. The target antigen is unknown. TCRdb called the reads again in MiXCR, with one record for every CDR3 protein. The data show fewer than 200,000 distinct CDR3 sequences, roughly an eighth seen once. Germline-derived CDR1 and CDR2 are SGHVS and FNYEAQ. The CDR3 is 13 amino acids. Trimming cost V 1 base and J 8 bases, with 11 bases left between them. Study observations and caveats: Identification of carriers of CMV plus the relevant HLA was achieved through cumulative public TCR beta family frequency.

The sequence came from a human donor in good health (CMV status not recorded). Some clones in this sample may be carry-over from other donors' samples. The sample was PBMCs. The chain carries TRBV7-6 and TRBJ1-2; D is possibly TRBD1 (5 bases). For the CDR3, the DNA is TGTGCCAGCAGCTTAGTCAGGGATCGAGGCTACACCTTC. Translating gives CASSLVRDRGYTF.